This T cell receptor (beta chain) was identified in a study of T cells in Graves' hyperthyroidism and ophthalmopathy. For the study at large: Upon initial diagnosis and before any treatment, peripheral blood was collected. Whole-study findings and limits: Ophthalmopathy, as predicted by the model, came a median roughly 6.8 months after the prediction.

Authors of the study amplified TCR beta CDR3 regions from RNA transcripts. Researchers ran a first-round RT-PCR on the TCR CDR3 using the HTBI primer set. A single record per CDR3 protein comes from TCRdb applying MiXCR to the multiplex PCR reads. The sample holds fewer than 900,000 distinct CDR3 sequences; approximately 18% are singletons and the top ten take approximately 15%. There are many counts of this clonotype. Its antigen is undetermined. This CDR3 has 15 amino acids. V shed 7 bases and J 5 bases; nucleotides not matched to a gene: 11. The germline V gene has CDR1 SNHLY and CDR2 FYNNEI. The sample taken for sequencing was blood. The V call is TRBV2, the J call TRBJ2-7; 10 bases line up with TRBD1. This clonotype was obtained from a woman aged 50 to 60 with Graves' hyperthyroidism that later progressed to Graves' ophthalmopathy. The CDR3 reads CASMGQGRVRDEQYF. The CDR3 bases are TGTGCCAGCATGGGACAGGGGAGGGTAAGGGACGAGCAGTACTTC.